This passage covers 31 T cell receptor beta chains from one sample sequenced in a study of cytomegalovirus exposure and HLA in healthy donors. Profiled with immunoSEQ multiplex PCR; TCRdb holds only in-frame clones, not every one. The repertoire holds roughly 70,000 clones, with roughly 95% as singletons. The material sequenced was PBMCs. The source of these receptors is a young man in good health and CMV-seronegative.

The rearrangement uses TRBV5-1 and TRBJ1-2, with 11 bases fitting TRBD1. CDR1 is SGHRS, CDR2 YFSETQ, per germline. After removal of 0 bases from V and 6 bases from J, the junction contained 19 bases not matched to a gene. The CDR3 is made up of 20 amino acids. Here the CDR3 DNA reads TGCGCCAGCAGCTTGGTTCTTTCTGGACAGGGGGCCGGAGGGACAAATGGCTACACCTTC. Translated: CASSLVLSGQGAGGTNGYTF.

J is TRBJ2-7 and V is TRBV28; D remains ambiguous. The CDR3 contains 15 residues. Trimming removed 5 bases from V and 1 base from J, with 15 bases in between. Germline-derived CDR1 and CDR2 are MDHEN and SYDVKM. The CDR3, as DNA: TGTGCCAGCAGTATAACCGCACTACCGTCCTACGAGCAGTACTTC. It translates to CASSITALPSYEQYF.

This chain links TRBV6-6 with TRBJ1-2; D unresolved. V lost 0 bases and J 3 bases, leaving 8 bases between the germline ends. The CDR3 spans 14 residues. The V gene's germline CDR1 is MNHNY and CDR2 SVGAGI (reference sequence). The CDR3 bases are TGTGCCAGCAGTTACTCAGAAGCCCACTATGGCTACACCTTC. Protein: CASSYSEAHYGYTF.

The chain is built from TRBV11-2 and TRBJ2-1; 12 bases fit TRBD1. The CDR3 has 15 amino acids. Germline V gene lookup returns CDR1 SGHAT and CDR2 FQNNGV. V was pared by 5 bases and J by 8 bases, with 7 bases of the junction left unmatched. The CDR3 protein is CASSLGTGGYDEQFF. For the CDR3, the DNA is TGTGCCAGCAGCCTAGGGACAGGGGGCTATGATGAGCAGTTCTTC.

The chain couples TRBV19 to TRBJ1-1; D possibly corresponds to TRBD1 (6 bases). The CDR3 is 13 amino acids. V was clipped by 8 bases and J by 6 bases, with 16 bases between them. CDR1 and CDR2 (germline): LNHDA, SQIVND (reference sequence). The CDR3 is CASLTQGRAEAFF. Here the CDR3 DNA reads TGTGCCAGTCTAACACAGGGCAGGGCTGAAGCTTTCTTT.

The chain is built from TRBV7-2 and TRBJ1-2; D ambiguous. V shed 5 bases and J shed 3 bases, with 10 bases lying between them. The germline gives CDR1 SGHTA, CDR2 FQGNSA. This CDR3 region has 13 residues. The CDR3 DNA reads TGTGCCAGCAGCCCGGTCCTTTACTATGGCTACACCTTC. This translates into CASSPVLYYGYTF.

This clone came up a few times. This chain connects TRBV28 to TRBJ2-1; unclear D gene. CDR1 is MDHEN and CDR2 is SYDVKM in the germline V gene. The CDR3 has 11 residues. The ends were cut back, 5 bases at V and 7 bases at J, with 6 bases in the middle. Here the CDR3 reads CASSLTNEQFF. Written as DNA, the CDR3 is TGTGCCAGCAGTCTTACAAATGAGCAGTTCTTC.

This clone was recorded once. The chain employs TRBV19 and TRBJ1-5; D remains unclear. The CDR3 is 15 residues long. Germline CDR1 is LNHDA and CDR2 is SQIVND (reference sequence). V lost 6 bases and J 0 bases, leaving 12 bases between the germline ends. CDR3 nucleotides: TGTGCCAGTAGCCTGCAGGCATATAGCAATCAGCCCCAGCATTTT. It specifies CASSLQAYSNQPQHF.

The table lists this clone with a few counts. The CDR3 sequence: CAISEPGRGTTEAFF. Here the CDR3 DNA reads TGTGCCATCAGTGAGCCTGGACGGGGGACCACTGAAGCTTTCTTT. The chain has TRBV10-3 and TRBJ1-1, with TRBD1 as a possible D gene (5 bases). The CDR3 spans 15 residues. CDR1 and CDR2 from the germline V gene are ENHRY and SYGVKD. The V and J ends lost 2 bases and 4 bases respectively, with 14 bases between them.

The chain carries TRBV10-1 and TRBJ1-2; maybe TRBD1 (5 bases). The CDR3 consists of 13 residues. The germline gives CDR1 WNHNN, CDR2 SYGVQD (reference sequence). V lost 6 bases, J lost 5 bases, and 13 bases lay in between. The CDR3 DNA reads as TGCGCCAGCAGATCGGGCAGGGTATATGGCTACACCTTC. Residues: CASRSGRVYGYTF.

This clone was found a few times. The chain has TRBV5-1 and TRBJ1-1; weak D call: TRBD1 (5 bases). Germline CDR1 is SGHRS and CDR2 is YFSETQ. Trimming took off 1 base at V and 3 bases at J, with 16 bases between the two ends. This CDR3 is 16 amino acids long. CDR3 loop: CASSLSPGQKDTEAFF. In DNA form, the CDR3 reads TGCGCCAGCAGCTTGAGCCCAGGGCAGAAGGACACTGAAGCTTTCTTT.

The V gene is TRBV11-2, the J gene TRBJ2-5, with D tentatively TRBD2 (7 bases). Germline V lookup: CDR1 SGHAT, CDR2 FQNNGV. CDR3 length: 16 amino acids. With 4 bases removed from V and 3 bases from J, the gap between germline ends came to 18 bases. The CDR3 region has the DNA TGTGCCAGCAGCTCGATCGACGGGGGGCCCGAAGAGACCCAGTACTTC. Its protein product is CASSSIDGGPEETQYF.

A few counts support this clone. The chain employs TRBV19 and TRBJ2-3; 8 nucleotides agree with TRBD2. J was trimmed by 6 bases and V by 3 bases; bases with no gene match: 11. The CDR3 spans 16 residues. Germline values: CDR1 LNHDA, CDR2 SQIVND (reference sequence). CDR3 bases: TGTGCCAGTAGTATTTCGGCGGGGGGCCGCCGGGATACGCAGTATTTT. It specifies CASSISAGGRRDTQYF. The full variable domain, its missing parts supplied by reference TRBV19 and TRBJ2-3, is DGGITQSPKYLFRKEGQNVTLSCEQNLNHDAMYWYRQDPGQGLRLIYYSQIVNDFQKGDIAEGYSVSREKKESFPLTVTSAQKNPTAFYLCASSISAGGRRDTQYFGPGTRLTVL.

This clone was counted a single time. The chain combines TRBV7-9 with TRBJ2-2; D gene unclear. Germline CDR1 reads SEHNR; CDR2 reads FQNEAQ (reference sequence). Trimming took 5 bases from V and 4 from J, leaving 14 bases between them. The CDR3 is 15 residues long. This CDR3 reads CASSPRVPATGELFF. Here the CDR3 DNA reads TGTGCCAGCAGCCCCCGGGTCCCTGCCACCGGGGAGCTGTTTTTT.

This clone was picked up one time. The V and J genes are TRBV9 and TRBJ1-1; D might be TRBD1 (5 bases). This CDR3 is 14 amino acids long. The V gene lost 1 base and the J gene lost 5 bases, with 12 bases spanning the gap. The germline V gene encodes CDR1 SGDLS and CDR2 YYNGEE. The CDR3 region has the DNA TGTGCCAGCAGCGTAAGAGGGAGGGGAACTGAAGCTTTCTTT. Protein: CASSVRGRGTEAFF. Complete variable domain (other parts from reference TRBV9 and TRBJ1-1): DSGVTQTPKHLITATGQRVTLRCSPRSGDLSVYWYQQSLDQGLQFLIQYYNGEERAKGNILERFSAQQFPDLHSELNLSSLELGDSALYFCASSVRGRGTEAFFGQGTRLTVV.

The chain carries TRBV5-6 and TRBJ2-3; 11 nucleotides agree with TRBD2. V was clipped by 2 bases and J by 2 bases; unmatched bases: 4. This CDR3 region has 16 residues. The V gene's germline CDR1 is SGHDT and CDR2 YYEEEE. The CDR3 nucleotides read TGTGCCAGCAGCTTCCGGACTAGCGGGTTCACAGATACGCAGTATTTT. Its translation is CASSFRTSGFTDTQYF. Full variable domain (rest looked up from reference TRBV5-6 and TRBJ2-3): DAGVTQSPTHLIKTRGQQVTLRCSPKSGHDTVSWYQQALGQGPQFIFQYYEEEERQRGNFPDRFSGHQFPNYSSELNVNALLLGDSALYLCASSFRTSGFTDTQYFGPGTRLTVL.

The rearrangement links TRBV6-5 to TRBJ1-2, with 8 nucleotides matching TRBD1. In germline, CDR1 is MNHEY, CDR2 SVGAGI. CDR3 size: 13 residues. The V segment lost 4 bases and the J segment 7 bases; nucleotides outside the gene matches: 5. The CDR3 nucleotides read TGTGCCAGCAGTTCGCGGACAGGGACTGGCTACACCTTC. This sequence encodes CASSSRTGTGYTF.

The V gene is TRBV7-9, the J gene TRBJ1-4; D perhaps matches TRBD1 (5 bases). V lost 5 bases and J 0 bases, leaving 19 bases between the germline ends. This CDR3 contains 18 residues. Germline CDR1 is SEHNR and CDR2 is FQNEAQ (reference sequence). CDR3 residues: CASSPQGAGGATNEKLFF. CDR3 bases: TGTGCCAGCAGCCCGCAGGGCGCCGGAGGGGCAACTAATGAAAAACTGTTTTTT.

This chain connects TRBV9 to TRBJ1-1; possibly TRBD1 for D (6 bases). The germline V gene has CDR1 SGDLS and CDR2 YYNGEE. Trimming stripped 0 bases from V and 4 bases from J, with 13 bases between. This CDR3 contains 15 residues. The CDR3 DNA is TGTGCCAGCAGCGTAGCGGGGGGGCGTGTCACTGAAGCTTTCTTT. This translates into CASSVAGGRVTEAFF. The full variable domain, completed using reference TRBV9 and TRBJ1-1, is DSGVTQTPKHLITATGQRVTLRCSPRSGDLSVYWYQQSLDQGLQFLIQYYNGEERAKGNILERFSAQQFPDLHSELNLSSLELGDSALYFCASSVAGGRVTEAFFGQGTRLTVV.

The V call is TRBV5-8, the J call TRBJ2-7; 8 nucleotides agree with TRBD1. The CDR3 is 15 amino acids. The V segment lost 2 bases and the J segment 7 bases; nucleotides outside the gene matches: 11. Germline CDR1 reads SGHTS; CDR2 reads YDEGEE. CDR3 amino acids: CASSFAGGLVNEQYF. CDR3 coding DNA: TGTGCCAGCAGCTTCGCAGGGGGCCTAGTTAATGAGCAGTACTTC.

This chain uses TRBV5-5 with TRBJ1-1; 8 nucleotides line up with TRBD1. V dropped 1 base and J dropped 4; count of bases not matched to a gene: 6. This CDR3 comprises 15 residues. Germline V gene sequence: CDR1 SGHKS, CDR2 YYEKEE (reference sequence). In nucleotides, the CDR3 is TGTGCCAGCAGCTTGCTCGGACAGGGTCGCACTGAAGCTTTCTTT. Protein product: CASSLLGQGRTEAFF.

The chain uses TRBV6-5 and TRBJ2-3; 15 bases line up with TRBD2. With 4 bases clipped from V and 6 bases from J, the junction kept 5 bases outside the gene matches. CDR1 and CDR2 (germline): MNHEY, SVGAGI. The CDR3 is made up of 16 amino acids. CDR3 loop: CASSFGLAGGPDTQYF. The CDR3 bases are TGTGCCAGCAGTTTTGGACTAGCGGGGGGGCCTGATACGCAGTATTTT.

V is TRBV6-5 and J is TRBJ2-1; TRBD2 aligns across 12 bases. Germline CDR1 and CDR2: MNHEY and SVGAGI. This CDR3 is built from 12 residues. V shed 9 bases and J 9 bases; nucleotides not matched to a gene: 3. CDR3 DNA: TGTGCCAGTACTAGCGGGGGGCGTGAGCAGTTCTTC. Protein: CASTSGGREQFF.

This clone was observed once. This rearrangement joins TRBV6-4 to TRBJ1-5; D gene ambiguous. Germline CDR1 and CDR2: MRHNA and SNTAGT. CDR3 length equals 15 residues. Trimming pared 3 bases from V and 6 bases from J, leaving 15 bases between. CDR3 bases: TGTGCCAGCAGTGAGTCCCATCAGGAAGGTCAGCCCCAGCATTTT. It encodes CASSESHQEGQPQHF.

The chain links TRBV7-3 to TRBJ2-2; D is ambiguous. Germline CDR1 and CDR2: SGHTA and FQGTGA. This CDR3 is 15 amino acids long. Trimming removed 2 bases from V and 1 base from J, with 8 bases in between. The CDR3, as DNA: TGTGCCAGCAGCTTAGTCGCCAGGAACACCGGGGAGCTGTTTTTT. This sequence encodes CASSLVARNTGELFF.

This clone was detected a few times. The chain has TRBV11-3 and TRBJ2-7; D remains unclear. Germline V gene lookup returns CDR1 SGHNT and CDR2 YENEEA. Deletions cut 3 bases from V and 0 bases from J, with 6 bases between. The CDR3 loop spans 13 amino acids. The CDR3 DNA is TGTGCCAGCAGCTTGTATAGCTCCTACGAGCAGTACTTC. This codes for CASSLYSSYEQYF.

The V and J genes are TRBV4-2 and TRBJ1-1; 7 bases agree with TRBD1. The trim removed 3 bases at V and 1 base at J, leaving 8 bases unmatched. CDR1 is LGHNA and CDR2 is YNFKEQ in the germline V gene. The CDR3 is 16 residues long. CDR3: CASSQGDSSWNTEAFF. Written as DNA, the CDR3 is TGTGCCAGCAGCCAGGGGGACAGCTCATGGAACACTGAAGCTTTCTTT.

The V gene is TRBV5-8, the J gene TRBJ1-1; 7 positions agree with TRBD1. CDR3 length: 14 residues. CDR1 SGHTS and CDR2 YDEGEE come from the germline V gene. V lost 0 bases, J lost 3 bases, and 2 bases stayed unmatched. The CDR3 nucleotides are TGTGCCAGCAGCTTGGTACAGGGGTACACTGAAGCTTTCTTT. Its translation is CASSLVQGYTEAFF.

This clone was found once. The chain is built from TRBV7-9 and TRBJ1-2; D perhaps matches TRBD1 (6 bases). The CDR3 has 15 amino acids. V shed 5 bases and J shed 0 bases, with 13 bases lying between them. Germline V gives CDR1 SEHNR, CDR2 FQNEAQ (reference sequence). Here the CDR3 reads CASSRGQIANYGYTF. In DNA form, the CDR3 reads TGTGCCAGCAGCCGAGGACAGATAGCTAACTATGGCTACACCTTC.

This chain joins TRBV6-5 and TRBJ1-2, with TRBD1 as a possible D gene (5 bases). Germline V gene lookup returns CDR1 MNHEY and CDR2 SVGAGI. This CDR3 is 11 amino acids long. Trimming shortened V by 5 bases and J by 8 bases, and 9 bases separated the two germline ends. The CDR3 here is CASSTGGGYTF. The CDR3 DNA sequence: TGTGCCAGCAGTACGGGGGGAGGCTACACCTTC.

Of note for this clone: The junction and the germline gene differ at one end; a read error may be behind it. This rearrangement joins TRBV5-1 to TRBJ2-1; D is perhaps TRBD2 (7 bases). The CDR3 is 14 residues long. The germline V gene encodes CDR1 SGHRS and CDR2 YFSETQ. CDR3 sequence (DNA): TGCGCCAGCACCTTGGGCGGGGGCAGAAATGAGCAGTTCTTC. It encodes CASTLGGGRNEQFF.